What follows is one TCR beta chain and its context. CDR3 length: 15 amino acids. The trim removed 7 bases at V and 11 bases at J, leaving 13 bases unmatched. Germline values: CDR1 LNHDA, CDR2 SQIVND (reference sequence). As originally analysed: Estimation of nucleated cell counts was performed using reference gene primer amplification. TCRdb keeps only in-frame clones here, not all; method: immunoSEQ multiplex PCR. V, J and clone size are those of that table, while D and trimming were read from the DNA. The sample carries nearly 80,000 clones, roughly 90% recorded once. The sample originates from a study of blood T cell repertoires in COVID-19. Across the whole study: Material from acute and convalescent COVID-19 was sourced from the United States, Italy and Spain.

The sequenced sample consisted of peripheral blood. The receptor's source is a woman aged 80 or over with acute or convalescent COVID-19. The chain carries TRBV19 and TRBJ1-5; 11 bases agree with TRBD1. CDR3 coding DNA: TGTGCCAGTACCGCGGACAGGGGGCGGGGGATGGCCCAGCATTTT. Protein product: CASTADRGRGMAQHF.